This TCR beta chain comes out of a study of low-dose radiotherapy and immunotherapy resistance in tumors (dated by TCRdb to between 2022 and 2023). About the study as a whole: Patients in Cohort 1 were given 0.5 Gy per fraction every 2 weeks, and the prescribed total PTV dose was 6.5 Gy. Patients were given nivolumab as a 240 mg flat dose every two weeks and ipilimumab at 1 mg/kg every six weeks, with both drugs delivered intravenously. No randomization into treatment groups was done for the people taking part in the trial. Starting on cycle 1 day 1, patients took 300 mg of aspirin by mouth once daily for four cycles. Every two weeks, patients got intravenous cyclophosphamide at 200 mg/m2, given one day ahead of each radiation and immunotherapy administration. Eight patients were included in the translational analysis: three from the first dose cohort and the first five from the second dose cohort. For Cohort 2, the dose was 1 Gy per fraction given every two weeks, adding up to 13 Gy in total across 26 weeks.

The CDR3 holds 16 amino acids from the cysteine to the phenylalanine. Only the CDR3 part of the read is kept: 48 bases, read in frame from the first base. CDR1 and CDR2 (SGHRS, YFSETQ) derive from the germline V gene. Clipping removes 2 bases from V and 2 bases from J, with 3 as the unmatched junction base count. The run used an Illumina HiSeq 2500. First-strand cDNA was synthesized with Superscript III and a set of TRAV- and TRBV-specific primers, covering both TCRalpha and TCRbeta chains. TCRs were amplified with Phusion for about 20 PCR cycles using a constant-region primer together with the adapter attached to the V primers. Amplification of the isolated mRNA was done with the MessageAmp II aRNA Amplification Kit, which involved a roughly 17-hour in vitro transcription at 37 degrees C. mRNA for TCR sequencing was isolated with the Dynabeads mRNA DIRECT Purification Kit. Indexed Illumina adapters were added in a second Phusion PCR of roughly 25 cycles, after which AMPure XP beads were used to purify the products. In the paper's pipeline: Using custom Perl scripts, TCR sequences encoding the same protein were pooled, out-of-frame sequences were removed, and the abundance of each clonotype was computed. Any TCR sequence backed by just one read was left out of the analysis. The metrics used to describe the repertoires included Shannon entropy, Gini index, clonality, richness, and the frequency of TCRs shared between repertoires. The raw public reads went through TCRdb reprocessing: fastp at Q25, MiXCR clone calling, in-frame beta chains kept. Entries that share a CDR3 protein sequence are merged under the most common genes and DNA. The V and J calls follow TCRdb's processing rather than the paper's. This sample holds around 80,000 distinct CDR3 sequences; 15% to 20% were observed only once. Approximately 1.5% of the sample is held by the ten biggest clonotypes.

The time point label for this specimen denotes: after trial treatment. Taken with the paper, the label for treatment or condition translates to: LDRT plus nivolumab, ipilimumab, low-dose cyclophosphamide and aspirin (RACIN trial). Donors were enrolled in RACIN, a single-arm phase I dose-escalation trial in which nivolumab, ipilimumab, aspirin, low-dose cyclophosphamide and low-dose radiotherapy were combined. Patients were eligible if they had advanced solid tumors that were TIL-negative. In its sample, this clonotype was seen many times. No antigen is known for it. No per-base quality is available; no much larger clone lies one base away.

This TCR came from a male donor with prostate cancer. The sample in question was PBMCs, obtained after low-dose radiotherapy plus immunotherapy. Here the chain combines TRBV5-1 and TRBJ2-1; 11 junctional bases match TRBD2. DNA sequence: TGCGCCAGCAGCTTCTATAGCGGGAGGGCCTACAATGAGCAGTTCTTC. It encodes CASSFYSGRAYNEQFF. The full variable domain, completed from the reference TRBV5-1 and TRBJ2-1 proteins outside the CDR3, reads KAGVTQTPRYLIKTRGQQVTLSCSPISGHRSVSWYQQTPGQGLQFLFEYFSETQRNKGNFPGRFSGRQFSNSRSEMNVSTLELGDSALYLCASSFYSGRAYNEQFFGPGTRLTVL.